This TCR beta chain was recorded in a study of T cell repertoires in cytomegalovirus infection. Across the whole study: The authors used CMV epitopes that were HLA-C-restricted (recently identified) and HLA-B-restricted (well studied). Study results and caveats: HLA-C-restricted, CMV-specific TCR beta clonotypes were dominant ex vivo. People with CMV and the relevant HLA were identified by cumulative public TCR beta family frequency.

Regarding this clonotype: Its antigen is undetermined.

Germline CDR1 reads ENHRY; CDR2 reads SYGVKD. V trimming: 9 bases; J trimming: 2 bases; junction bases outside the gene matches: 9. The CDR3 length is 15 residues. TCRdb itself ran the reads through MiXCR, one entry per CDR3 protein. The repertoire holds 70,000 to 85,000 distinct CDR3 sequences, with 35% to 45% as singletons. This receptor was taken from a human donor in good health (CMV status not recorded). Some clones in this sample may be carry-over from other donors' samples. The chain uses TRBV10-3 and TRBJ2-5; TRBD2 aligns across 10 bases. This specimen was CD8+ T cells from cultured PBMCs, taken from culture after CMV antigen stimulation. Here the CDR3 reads CAIRTSGVVQETQYF. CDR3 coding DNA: TGTGCCATTAGAACTAGCGGGGTCGTTCAAGAGACCCAGTACTTC.